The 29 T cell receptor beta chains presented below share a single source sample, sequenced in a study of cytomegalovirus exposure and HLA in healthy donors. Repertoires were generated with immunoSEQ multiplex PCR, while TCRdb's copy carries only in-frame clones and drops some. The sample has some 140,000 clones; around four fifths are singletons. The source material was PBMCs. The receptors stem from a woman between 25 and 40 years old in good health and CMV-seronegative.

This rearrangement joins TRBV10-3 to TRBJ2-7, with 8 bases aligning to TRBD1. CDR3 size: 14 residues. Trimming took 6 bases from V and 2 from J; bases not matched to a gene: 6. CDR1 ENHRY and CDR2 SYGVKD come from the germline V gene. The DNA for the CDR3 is TGTGCCATCAGCCCAGGGGGCGCAGCCTACGAGCAGTACTTC. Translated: CAISPGGAAYEQYF.

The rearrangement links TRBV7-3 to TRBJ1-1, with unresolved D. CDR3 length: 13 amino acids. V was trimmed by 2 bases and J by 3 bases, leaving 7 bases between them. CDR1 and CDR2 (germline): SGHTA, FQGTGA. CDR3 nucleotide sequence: TGTGCCAGCAGCTTATACCAGGACACTGAAGCTTTCTTT. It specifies CASSLYQDTEAFF.

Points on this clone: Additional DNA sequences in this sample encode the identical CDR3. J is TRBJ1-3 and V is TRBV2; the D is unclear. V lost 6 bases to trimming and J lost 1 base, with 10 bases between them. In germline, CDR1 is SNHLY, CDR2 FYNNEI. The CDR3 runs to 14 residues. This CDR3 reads CASSVLSSGNTIYF. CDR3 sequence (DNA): TGTGCCAGCAGCGTTCTCAGTTCTGGAAACACCATATATTTT.

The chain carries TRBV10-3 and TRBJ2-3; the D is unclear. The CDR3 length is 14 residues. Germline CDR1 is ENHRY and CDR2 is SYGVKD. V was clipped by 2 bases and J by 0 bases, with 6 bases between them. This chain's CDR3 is CAISERDSTDTQYF. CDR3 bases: TGTGCCATCAGTGAGCGAGATAGCACAGATACGCAGTATTTT.

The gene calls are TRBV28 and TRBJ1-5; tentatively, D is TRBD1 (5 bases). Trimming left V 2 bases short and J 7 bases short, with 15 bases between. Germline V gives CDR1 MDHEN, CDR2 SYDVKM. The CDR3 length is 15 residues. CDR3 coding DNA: TGTGCCAGCAGTTTAGTGGGAGGGGTCGGCCAGCCCCAGCATTTT. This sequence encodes CASSLVGGVGQPQHF.

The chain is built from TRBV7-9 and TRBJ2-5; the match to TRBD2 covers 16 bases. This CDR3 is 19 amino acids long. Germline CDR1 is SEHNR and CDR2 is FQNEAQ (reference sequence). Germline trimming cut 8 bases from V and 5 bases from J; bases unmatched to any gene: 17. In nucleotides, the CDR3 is TGTGCCAGCCCACATAGGGGACTAGCGGGGGGGCCGACGGGGGAGACCCAGTACTTC. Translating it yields CASPHRGLAGGPTGETQYF.

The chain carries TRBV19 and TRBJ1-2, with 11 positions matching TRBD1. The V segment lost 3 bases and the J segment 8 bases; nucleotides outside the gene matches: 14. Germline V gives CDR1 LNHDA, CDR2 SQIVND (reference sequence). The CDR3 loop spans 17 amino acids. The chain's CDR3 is CASSMEWGQGGLGGYTF. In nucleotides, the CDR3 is TGTGCCAGTAGTATGGAGTGGGGACAGGGGGGCCTCGGAGGCTACACCTTC.

The CDR3 loop reads CASSQDVVGSGTVNTGELFF. In nucleotides, the CDR3 is TGCGCCAGCAGCCAAGATGTGGTTGGTTCCGGAACAGTGAACACCGGGGAGCTGTTTTTT. The chain carries TRBV4-3 and TRBJ2-2, with D unclear. The V and J ends lost 0 bases and 1 base respectively, with 21 bases between them. Germline values: CDR1 LGHNA, CDR2 YSLEER. There are 20 residues in the CDR3.

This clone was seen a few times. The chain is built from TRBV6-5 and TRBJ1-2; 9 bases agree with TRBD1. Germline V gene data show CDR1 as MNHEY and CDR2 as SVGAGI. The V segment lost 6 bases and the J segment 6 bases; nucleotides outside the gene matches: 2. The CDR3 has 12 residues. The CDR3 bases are TGTGCCAGCAGGAGACAGGGGGATGGCTACACCTTC. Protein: CASRRQGDGYTF.

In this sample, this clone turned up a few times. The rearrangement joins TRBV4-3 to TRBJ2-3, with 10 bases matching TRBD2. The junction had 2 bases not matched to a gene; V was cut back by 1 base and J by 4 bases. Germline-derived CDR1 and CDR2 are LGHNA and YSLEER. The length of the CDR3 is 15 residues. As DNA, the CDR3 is TGCGCCAGCAGCCAAGCTAGCGGGGGCGCAGATACGCAGTATTTT. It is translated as CASSQASGGADTQYF.

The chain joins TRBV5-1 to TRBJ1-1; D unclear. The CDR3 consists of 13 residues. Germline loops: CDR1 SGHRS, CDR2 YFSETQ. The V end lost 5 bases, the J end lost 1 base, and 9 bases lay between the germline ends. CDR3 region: CASRDTWNTEAFF. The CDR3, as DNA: TGCGCCAGCAGAGACACGTGGAACACTGAAGCTTTCTTT.

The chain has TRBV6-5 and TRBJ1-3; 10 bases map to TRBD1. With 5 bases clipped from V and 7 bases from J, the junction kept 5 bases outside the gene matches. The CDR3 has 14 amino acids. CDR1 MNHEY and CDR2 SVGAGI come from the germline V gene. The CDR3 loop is CASSDGTGVNTIYF. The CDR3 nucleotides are TGTGCCAGCAGTGACGGGACAGGGGTTAACACCATATATTTT.

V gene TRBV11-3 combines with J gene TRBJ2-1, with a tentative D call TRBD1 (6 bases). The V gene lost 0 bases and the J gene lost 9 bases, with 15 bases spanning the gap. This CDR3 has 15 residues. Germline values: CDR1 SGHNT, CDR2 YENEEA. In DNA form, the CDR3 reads TGTGCCAGCAGCTTAGATTTCGACCTAGGGGGTGAGCAGTTCTTC. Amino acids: CASSLDFDLGGEQFF.

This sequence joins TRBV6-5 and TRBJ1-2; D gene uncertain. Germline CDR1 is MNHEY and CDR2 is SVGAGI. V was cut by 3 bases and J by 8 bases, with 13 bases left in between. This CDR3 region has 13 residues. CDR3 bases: TGTGCCAGCAGTTATCAGGAATCAGGCGGCTACACCTTC. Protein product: CASSYQESGGYTF.

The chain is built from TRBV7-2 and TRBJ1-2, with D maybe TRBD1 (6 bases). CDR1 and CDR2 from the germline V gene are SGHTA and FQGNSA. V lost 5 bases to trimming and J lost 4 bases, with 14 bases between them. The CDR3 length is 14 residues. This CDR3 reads CASSEWAGAYGYTF. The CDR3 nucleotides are TGTGCCAGCAGCGAGTGGGCAGGGGCCTATGGCTACACCTTC.

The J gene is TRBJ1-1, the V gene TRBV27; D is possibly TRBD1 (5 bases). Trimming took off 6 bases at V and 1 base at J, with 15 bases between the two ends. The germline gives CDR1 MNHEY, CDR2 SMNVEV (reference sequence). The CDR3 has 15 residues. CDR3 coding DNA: TGTGCCAGCAGCCAAAATAGGGGCGAGAACACTGAAGCTTTCTTT. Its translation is CASSQNRGENTEAFF.

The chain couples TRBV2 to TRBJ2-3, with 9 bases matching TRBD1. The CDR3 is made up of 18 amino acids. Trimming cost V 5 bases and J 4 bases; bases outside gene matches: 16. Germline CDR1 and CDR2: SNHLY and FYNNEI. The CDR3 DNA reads TGTGCCAGCAGTCGATCGAAGATAGGGACAGGGACCTCAGATACGCAGTATTTT. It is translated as CASSRSKIGTGTSDTQYF.

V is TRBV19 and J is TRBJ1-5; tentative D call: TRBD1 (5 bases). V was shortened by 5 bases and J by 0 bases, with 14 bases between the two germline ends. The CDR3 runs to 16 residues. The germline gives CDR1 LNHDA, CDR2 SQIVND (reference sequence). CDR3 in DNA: TGTGCCAGTAGTTGGGGGGGAACATATAGCAATCAGCCCCAGCATTTT. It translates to CASSWGGTYSNQPQHF.

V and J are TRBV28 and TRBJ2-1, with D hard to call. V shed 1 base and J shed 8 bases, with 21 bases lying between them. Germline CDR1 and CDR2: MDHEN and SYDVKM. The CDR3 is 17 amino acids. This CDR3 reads CASSLYRGSHPPDEQFF. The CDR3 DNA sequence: TGTGCCAGCAGTTTATATCGCGGCTCCCATCCCCCAGATGAGCAGTTCTTC.

The CDR3 coding sequence is TGTGCCACAGGGGCGGCTAATGAAAAACTGTTTTTT. Translation gives CATGAANEKLFF. The rearrangement uses TRBV28 and TRBJ1-4; possibly TRBD1 for D (6 bases). From germline, CDR1 is MDHEN and CDR2 SYDVKM. The V gene lost 10 bases and the J gene lost 3 bases, with 9 bases spanning the gap. The CDR3 sequence is 12 residues long.

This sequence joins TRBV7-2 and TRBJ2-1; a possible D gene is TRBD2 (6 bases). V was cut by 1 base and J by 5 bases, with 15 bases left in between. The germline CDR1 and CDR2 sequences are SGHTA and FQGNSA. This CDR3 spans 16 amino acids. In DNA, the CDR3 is TGTGCCAGCAGCTTAGGAGCTGCGGGGTGGCACAATGAGCAGTTCTTC. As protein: CASSLGAAGWHNEQFF.

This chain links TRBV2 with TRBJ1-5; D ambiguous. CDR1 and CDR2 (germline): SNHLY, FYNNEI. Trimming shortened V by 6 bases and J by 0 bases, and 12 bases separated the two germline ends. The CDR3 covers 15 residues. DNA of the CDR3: TGTGCCAGCAGGAATAAAGACTATAGCAATCAGCCCCAGCATTTT. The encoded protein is CASRNKDYSNQPQHF.

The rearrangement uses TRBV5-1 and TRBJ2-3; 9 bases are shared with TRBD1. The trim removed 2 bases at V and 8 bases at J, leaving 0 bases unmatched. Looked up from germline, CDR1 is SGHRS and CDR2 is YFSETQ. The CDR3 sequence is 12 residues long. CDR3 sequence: CASSLQGATQYF. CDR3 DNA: TGCGCCAGCAGCTTACAGGGGGCTACGCAGTATTTT.

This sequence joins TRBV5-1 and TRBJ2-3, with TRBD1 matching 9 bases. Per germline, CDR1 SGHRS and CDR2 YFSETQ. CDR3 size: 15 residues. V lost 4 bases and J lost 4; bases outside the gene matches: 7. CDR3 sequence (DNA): TGCGCCAGCAGCCTGCGGGACAGGGACCCAGATACGCAGTATTTT. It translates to CASSLRDRDPDTQYF. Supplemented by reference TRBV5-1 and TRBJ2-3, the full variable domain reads KAGVTQTPRYLIKTRGQQVTLSCSPISGHRSVSWYQQTPGQGLQFLFEYFSETQRNKGNFPGRFSGRQFSNSRSEMNVSTLELGDSALYLCASSLRDRDPDTQYFGPGTRLTVL.

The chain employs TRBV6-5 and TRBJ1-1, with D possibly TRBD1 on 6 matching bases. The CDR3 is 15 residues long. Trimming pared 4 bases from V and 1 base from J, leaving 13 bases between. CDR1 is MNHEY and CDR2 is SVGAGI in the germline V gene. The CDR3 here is CASSFSRGRNTEAFF. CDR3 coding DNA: TGTGCCAGCAGTTTTAGCAGGGGTCGGAACACTGAAGCTTTCTTT.

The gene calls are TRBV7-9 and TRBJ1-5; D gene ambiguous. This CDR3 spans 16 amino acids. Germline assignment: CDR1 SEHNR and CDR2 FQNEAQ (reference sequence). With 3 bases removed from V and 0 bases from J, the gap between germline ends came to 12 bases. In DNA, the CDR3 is TGTGCCAGCAGCTTTACAGAGGGCCATAGCAATCAGCCCCAGCATTTT. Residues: CASSFTEGHSNQPQHF.

This CDR3 is CASSPHREANYGYTF. CDR3 nucleotide sequence: TGTGCCAGCTCACCCCACCGGGAGGCTAACTATGGCTACACCTTC. V and J are TRBV18 and TRBJ1-2; D gene ambiguous. V lost 3 bases and J lost 0, with 11 bases in between. From germline, CDR1 is KGHSH and CDR2 LQKENI. The CDR3 extends over 15 amino acids.

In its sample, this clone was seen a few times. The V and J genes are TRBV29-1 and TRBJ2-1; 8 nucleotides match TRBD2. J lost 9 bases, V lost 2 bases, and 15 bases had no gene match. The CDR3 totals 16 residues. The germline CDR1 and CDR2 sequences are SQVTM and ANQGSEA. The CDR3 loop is CSVENHGGASYSEQFF. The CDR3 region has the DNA TGCAGCGTTGAAAACCACGGGGGGGCCAGTTACTCTGAGCAGTTCTTC.

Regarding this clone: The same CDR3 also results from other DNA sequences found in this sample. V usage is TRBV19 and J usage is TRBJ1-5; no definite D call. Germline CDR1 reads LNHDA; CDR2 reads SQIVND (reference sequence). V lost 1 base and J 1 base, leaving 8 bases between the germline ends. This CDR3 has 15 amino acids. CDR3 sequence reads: CASSIVGGSNQPQHF. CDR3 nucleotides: TGTGCCAGTAGTATAGTGGGAGGGAGCAATCAGCCCCAGCATTTT.